What follows are 9 T cell receptor beta chains derived from one specimen sequenced in a study of cytomegalovirus exposure and HLA in healthy donors. TCRdb keeps only in-frame clones here, not all; method: immunoSEQ multiplex PCR. The data contain about 200,000 clones, approximately 80% of them singletons. The source material was PBMCs. These receptors came from a woman aged 30 to 39 in good health and CMV-seropositive.

The chain combines TRBV5-4 with TRBJ2-1, with 8 bases aligning to TRBD2. Germline V gene lookup returns CDR1 SGHNT and CDR2 YYREEE (reference sequence). With V trimmed by 2 bases and J by 6 bases, 10 bases remained unmatched. This CDR3 has 16 amino acids. CDR3 DNA: TGTGCCAGCAGCTTTTTCTCTAGCGGGTTCGGCAATGAGCAGTTCTTC. This encodes CASSFFSSGFGNEQFF. Full variable domain (rest looked up from reference TRBV5-4 and TRBJ2-1): ETGVTQSPTHLIKTRGQQVTLRCSSQSGHNTVSWYQQALGQGPQFIFQYYREEENGRGNFPPRFSGLQFPNYSSELNVNALELDDSALYLCASSFFSSGFGNEQFFGPGTRLTVL.

The gene calls are TRBV5-4 and TRBJ2-2; 9 bases align to TRBD1. V was clipped by 4 bases and J by 3 bases; unmatched bases: 4. Germline CDR1 SGHNT, CDR2 YYREEE (reference sequence). The CDR3 totals 15 residues. For the CDR3, the DNA is TGTGCCAGCAGCACCGGACAGGGGTACACCGGGGAGCTGTTTTTT. Translated: CASSTGQGYTGELFF.

This chain joins TRBV10-1 and TRBJ2-1; 7 bases agree with TRBD1. The V gene's germline CDR1 is WNHNN and CDR2 SYGVQD (reference sequence). V lost 10 bases, J lost 2 bases, and 8 bases stayed unmatched. The CDR3 has 14 amino acids. The CDR3 protein is CATGTVGTYNEQFF. In nucleotides, the CDR3 is TGCGCCACCGGGACAGTTGGAACCTACAATGAGCAGTTCTTC.

The CDR3 is CASSGGQGDSYEQYF. The DNA for the CDR3 is TGTGCCAGTAGTGGGGGACAGGGGGATTCCTACGAGCAGTACTTC. The gene calls are TRBV19 and TRBJ2-7; 11 bases are shared with TRBD1. This CDR3 comprises 15 residues. CDR1 LNHDA and CDR2 SQIVND come from the germline V gene (reference sequence). The J segment lost 1 base and the V segment lost 5 bases, leaving 4 bases of the junction unmatched.

The rearrangement joins TRBV7-6 to TRBJ2-2; 8 bases are shared with TRBD2. Trimming took 2 bases from V and 2 from J; bases not matched to a gene: 1. CDR1 and CDR2 (germline): SGHVS, FNYEAQ. The CDR3 is made up of 15 amino acids. CDR3: CASSLSGSNTGELFF. In DNA, the CDR3 is TGTGCCAGCAGCTTAAGCGGGAGCAACACCGGGGAGCTGTTTTTT.

This rearrangement joins TRBV19 to TRBJ2-7, with 8 bases matching TRBD1. CDR3 length: 14 amino acids. With 5 bases clipped from V and 2 bases from J, the junction kept 5 bases outside the gene matches. Looked up from germline, CDR1 is LNHDA and CDR2 is SQIVND (reference sequence). CDR3 nucleotide sequence: TGTGCCAGTAGTCCTGGGACAGGTACCTACGAGCAGTACTTC. It yields the protein CASSPGTGTYEQYF. The full variable domain, its missing parts supplied by reference TRBV19 and TRBJ2-7, is DGGITQSPKYLFRKEGQNVTLSCEQNLNHDAMYWYRQDPGQGLRLIYYSQIVNDFQKGDIAEGYSVSREKKESFPLTVTSAQKNPTAFYLCASSPGTGTYEQYFGPGTRLTVT.

The chain joins TRBV2 to TRBJ2-7, with 12 bases that match TRBD2. V gave up 6 bases and J gave up 6 bases; unmatched junction bases: 9. Germline V CDR1 and CDR2: SNHLY, FYNNEI. The CDR3 length is 15 residues. CDR3 residues: CASRESSGRAAEQYF. Written as DNA, the CDR3 is TGTGCCAGCAGGGAATCTAGCGGGAGGGCAGCCGAGCAGTACTTC. The variable domain in full, completed from reference TRBV2 and TRBJ2-7, reads EPEVTQTPSHQVTQMGQEVILRCVPISNHLYFYWYRQILGQKVEFLVSFYNNEISEKSEIFDDQFSVERPDGSNFTLKIRSTKLEDSAMYFCASRESSGRAAEQYFGPGTRLTVT.

The chain uses TRBV6-5 and TRBJ1-2, with a possible D match to TRBD1 (6 bases). The CDR3 has 13 residues. V was pared by 8 bases and J by 1 base, with 11 bases between. Germline V gene lookup returns CDR1 MNHEY and CDR2 SVGAGI. Here the CDR3 DNA reads TGTGCCAGCGGGGGCCAGGATAACTATGGCTACACCTTC. Translated: CASGGQDNYGYTF.

This chain uses TRBV7-2 with TRBJ1-2; 7 positions match TRBD1. Trimming at V came to 2 bases and at J to 8 bases, leaving 5 bases not matched to a gene. CDR3 length: 13 amino acids. Germline CDR1 reads SGHTA; CDR2 reads FQGNSA. CDR3 DNA sequence: TGTGCCAGCAGCTTATTTCGGGACAGCGGCTACACCTTC. Protein product: CASSLFRDSGYTF.